Given below is one TCR beta chain in context. The target antigen is unknown. Germline-derived CDR1 and CDR2 are SGDLS and YYNGEE. Trimming removed 2 bases at V and 5 bases at J, with 11 bases between. The CDR3 contains 14 residues. The sample is drawn from a study of untreated major depressive disorder. Study-wide findings and caveats: CD4+ T cells from depressed patients used TRBV05-01 (Vbeta 5.1) more often than controls. Generalizability is limited by the comparatively small study sample.

Roughly 27 ml of blood was drawn into EDTA tubes. Typically about 96% of enriched cells were CD4+. Here immunoSEQ multiplex PCR was the method, and the copy in TCRdb shows in-frame clones only, minus some. The table lists about 20,000 clones, about 92% of them singletons. The sample comprised CD4+ T cells from PBMCs. The chain joins TRBV9 to TRBJ2-1; D is undetermined. This sequence was found in a woman between 35 and 50 years old with major depressive disorder. DNA of the CDR3: TGTGCCAGCAGCGTTTCACAGTCGAACAATGAGCAGTTCTTC. Protein product: CASSVSQSNNEQFF.